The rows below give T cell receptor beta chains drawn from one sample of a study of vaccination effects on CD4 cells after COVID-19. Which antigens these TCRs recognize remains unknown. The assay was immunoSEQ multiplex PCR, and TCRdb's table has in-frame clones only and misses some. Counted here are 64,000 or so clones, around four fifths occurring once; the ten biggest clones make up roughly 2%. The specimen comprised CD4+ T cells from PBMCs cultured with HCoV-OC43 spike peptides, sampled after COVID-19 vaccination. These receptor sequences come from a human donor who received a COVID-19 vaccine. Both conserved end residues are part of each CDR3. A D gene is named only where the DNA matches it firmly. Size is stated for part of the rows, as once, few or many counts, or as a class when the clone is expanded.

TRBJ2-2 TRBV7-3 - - CASRGAGELFF TGTGCCAGCAGAGGGGCCGGGGAGCTGTTTTTT
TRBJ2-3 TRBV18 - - CASSPGSSTDTQYF TGTGCCAGCTCACCCGGGTCTAGCACAGATACGCAGTATTTT
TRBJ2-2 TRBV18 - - CASSPLAGSGELFF TGTGCCAGCTCACCACTCGCAGGATCCGGGGAGCTGTTTTTT
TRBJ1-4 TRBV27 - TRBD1 CASRGRDRGPRKLFF TGTGCCAGCCGTGGTCGGGACAGGGGTCCCCGAAAACTGTTTTTT
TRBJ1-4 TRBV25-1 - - CASSEPRGHEKLFF TGTGCCAGCAGTGAGCCCAGGGGACATGAAAAACTGTTTTTT
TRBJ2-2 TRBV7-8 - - CASSLLASANTGELFF TGTGCCAGCAGCCTATTAGCTTCGGCGAACACCGGGGAGCTGTTTTTT
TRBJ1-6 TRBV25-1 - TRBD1 CASKGQGDNSPLHF TGTGCCAGCAAGGGACAGGGGGATAATTCACCCCTCCACTTT
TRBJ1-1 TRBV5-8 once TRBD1 CASSPRDRGNTEAFF TGTGCCAGCAGCCCCCGGGACAGGGGGAACACTGAAGCTTTCTTT
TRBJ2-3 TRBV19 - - CASSKASVQITDTQYF TGTGCCAGTAGTAAGGCTAGCGTTCAGATCACAGATACGCAGTATTTT
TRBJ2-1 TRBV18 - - CASSPSTGESYNEQFF TGTGCCAGCTCACCAAGCACGGGGGAGTCCTACAATGAGCAGTTCTTC
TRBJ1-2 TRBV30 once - CAWRVGGGGYGYTF TGTGCCTGGAGGGTGGGTGGGGGAGGCTATGGCTACACCTTC
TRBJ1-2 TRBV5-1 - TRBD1 CASSSNLGQGAGGYTF TGCGCCAGCAGCTCTAACCTCGGACAGGGGGCCGGCGGCTACACCTTC
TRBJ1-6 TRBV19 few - CASSRTGNSPLHF TGTGCCAGTAGTCGGACGGGTAATTCACCCCTCCACTTT
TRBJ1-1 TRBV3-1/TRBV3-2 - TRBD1 CASSQGWDRENTEAFF TGTGCCAGCAGCCAAGGCTGGGACAGGGAGAACACTGAAGCTTTCTTT
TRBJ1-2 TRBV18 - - CASSPIVVSGYTF TGTGCCAGCTCACCTATTGTAGTATCTGGCTACACCTTC
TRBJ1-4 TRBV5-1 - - CASSLDPQGEKLFF TGCGCCAGCAGCTTAGACCCCCAGGGGGAAAAACTGTTTTTT
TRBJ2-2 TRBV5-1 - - CASSFRASSTGELFF TGCGCCAGCAGCTTTCGGGCTTCTAGCACCGGGGAGCTGTTTTTT
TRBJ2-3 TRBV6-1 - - CASSDKQGSGTDTQYF TGTGCCAGCAGTGACAAGCAGGGTTCCGGAACAGATACGCAGTATTTT
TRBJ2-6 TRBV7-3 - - CASSPPGANVLTF TGTGCCAGCAGCCCCCCTGGGGCCAACGTCCTGACTTTC
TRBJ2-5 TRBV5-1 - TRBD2 CASSRTSGLHQETQYF TGCGCCAGCAGCCGGACTAGCGGCCTACACCAAGAGACCCAGTACTTC
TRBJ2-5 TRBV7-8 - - CASSLTSGTQYF TGTGCCAGCAGCTTGACGAGCGGGACCCAGTACTTC
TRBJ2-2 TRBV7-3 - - CASSLVPGVGGELFF TGTGCCAGCAGCCTTGTCCCGGGAGTGGGCGGGGAGCTGTTTTTT
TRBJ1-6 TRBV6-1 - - CASSEGGGFRYNSPLHF TGTGCCAGCAGTGAAGGGGGGGGTTTTAGATATAATTCACCCCTCCACTTT
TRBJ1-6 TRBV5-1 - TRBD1 CASSLEMTGANSPLHF TGCGCCAGCAGCTTGGAAATGACAGGGGCAAATTCACCCCTCCACTTT
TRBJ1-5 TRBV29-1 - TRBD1 CSVRTGDQPQHF TGCAGCGTCCGGACAGGGGATCAGCCCCAGCATTTT
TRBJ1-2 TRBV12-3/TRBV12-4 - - CASSRGPNYGYTF TGTGCCAGCAGTCGAGGTCCTAACTATGGCTACACCTTC
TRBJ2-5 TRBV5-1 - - CASSLAILSGPSQETQYF TGCGCCAGCAGCTTGGCCATTTTGAGCGGCCCAAGCCAAGAGACCCAGTACTTC
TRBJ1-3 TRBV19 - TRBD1 CASRDDRAFGNTIYF TGTGCCAGTAGGGATGACAGGGCGTTTGGAAACACCATATATTTT
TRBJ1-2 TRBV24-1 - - CATSVPGRRESYTF TGTGCCACCAGTGTCCCGGGACGGCGGGAGAGCTACACCTTC
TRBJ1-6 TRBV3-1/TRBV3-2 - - CASSQRDHNSPLHF TGTGCCAGCAGCCAGCGGGATCATAATTCACCCCTCCACTTT
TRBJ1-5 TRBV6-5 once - CASSFDGNQPQHF TGTGCCAGCAGCTTCGACGGGAATCAGCCCCAGCATTTT
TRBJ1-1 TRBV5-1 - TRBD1 CASSLWTGTLNTEAFF TGCGCCAGCAGCTTGTGGACAGGAACGTTGAACACTGAAGCTTTCTTT
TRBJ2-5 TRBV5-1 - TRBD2 CASSSTSGEGETQYF TGCGCCAGCAGCTCGACTAGCGGGGAGGGAGAGACCCAGTACTTC
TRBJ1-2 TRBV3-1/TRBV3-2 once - CASSQDRQGYGYTF TGTGCCAGCAGCCAAGACCGTCAGGGATATGGCTACACCTTC
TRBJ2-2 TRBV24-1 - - CATSDFPGPKNTGELFF TGTGCCACCAGTGATTTCCCGGGACCAAAGAACACCGGGGAGCTGTTTTTT
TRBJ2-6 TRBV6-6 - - CASITGVSGANVLTF TGTGCCAGCATCACGGGGGTTTCTGGGGCCAACGTCCTGACTTTC
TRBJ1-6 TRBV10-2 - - CASSGSGAHNSPLHF TGCGCCAGCAGTGGGTCCGGGGCCCATAATTCACCCCTCCACTTT
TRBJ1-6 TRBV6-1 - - CASSELAASSYNSPLHF TGTGCCAGCAGTGAACTGGCAGCGAGCTCCTATAATTCACCCCTCCACTTT
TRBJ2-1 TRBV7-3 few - CASSPRQASYNEQFF TGTGCCAGCAGCCCACGACAGGCATCCTACAATGAGCAGTTCTTC
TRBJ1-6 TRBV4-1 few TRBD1 CASSPDRENSPLHF TGCGCCAGCAGCCCGGACAGGGAGAATTCACCCCTCCACTTT
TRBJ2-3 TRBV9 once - CASSPQGPTDTQYF TGTGCCAGCAGCCCCCAGGGACCAACAGATACGCAGTATTTT
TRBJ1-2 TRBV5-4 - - CASSLDPSNYGYTF TGTGCCAGCAGCTTGGATCCGTCTAACTATGGCTACACCTTC
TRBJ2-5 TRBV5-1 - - CASSRSLGQQETQYF TGCGCCAGCAGCCGTTCATTGGGGCAGCAAGAGACCCAGTACTTC
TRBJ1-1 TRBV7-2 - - CASSLSGGNTEAFF TGTGCCAGCAGCTTAAGCGGAGGGAACACTGAAGCTTTCTTT
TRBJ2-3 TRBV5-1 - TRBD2 CASSPTSGGTTDTQYF TGCGCCAGCAGCCCAACTAGCGGGGGGACCACAGATACGCAGTATTTT
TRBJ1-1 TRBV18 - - CASSRGSLNTEAFF TGTGCCAGCTCACGAGGCAGCTTGAACACTGAAGCTTTCTTT
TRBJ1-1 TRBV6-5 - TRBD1 CASSLKTGDSEAFF TGTGCCAGCAGCCTCAAGACAGGGGATTCGGAAGCTTTCTTT
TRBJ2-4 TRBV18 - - CASSPIPGPTKNIQYF TGTGCCAGCTCACCAATTCCGGGACCCACAAAAAACATTCAGTACTTC
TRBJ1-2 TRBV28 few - CASSLGYYGYTF TGTGCCAGCTCCCTTGGTTACTATGGCTACACCTTC
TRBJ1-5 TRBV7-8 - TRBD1 CASSWGQGSRQPQHF TGTGCCAGCAGCTGGGGACAGGGCAGCAGACAGCCCCAGCATTTT